Below are 23 T cell receptor beta chains sequenced from a single sample in a study of T cell responses to AZD1222 COVID-19 vaccine. The repertoire was sequenced with immunoSEQ multiplex PCR; TCRdb's copy has only in-frame clones and lacks some. Here the sample spans 250,000 to 300,000 clones, approximately 94% being singletons. Source: peripheral blood, taken 28 days after the second AZD1222 dose. These receptors originate from an adult who received the AZD1222 COVID-19 vaccine.

The V gene is TRBV7-2, the J gene TRBJ2-4; 8 bases align to TRBD2. V lost 5 bases to trimming and J lost 7 bases; unmatched junction nucleotides: 7. The CDR3 contains 14 residues. Germline values: CDR1 SGHTA, CDR2 FQGNSA. The CDR3 loop reads CASSLGTRGNIQYF. The CDR3 region has the DNA TGTGCCAGCAGCCTTGGGACTAGAGGGAACATTCAGTACTTC.

This clone was seen a handful of times. As DNA, the CDR3 is TGTGCCAGCAGCATATCGACAGGGGATAGCAATCAGCCCCAGCATTTT. Its protein is CASSISTGDSNQPQHF. This chain links TRBV7-2 with TRBJ1-5, with 8 positions matching TRBD1. This CDR3 is 16 amino acids long. The V and J ends lost 5 bases and 0 bases, in that order; junction bases with no gene match: 6. Germline V gene data show CDR1 as SGHTA and CDR2 as FQGNSA.

V usage is TRBV28 and J usage is TRBJ1-1, with D uncertain. The CDR3 totals 15 residues. Germline loops: CDR1 MDHEN, CDR2 SYDVKM. Trimming removed 2 bases from V and 1 base from J, with 11 bases in between. CDR3: CASSLGHTKNTEAFF. The DNA of the CDR3 is TGTGCCAGCAGTTTAGGCCACACCAAGAACACTGAAGCTTTCTTT.

V and J are TRBV24-1 and TRBJ2-5; D gene ambiguous. Trimming removed 2 bases at V and 4 bases at J, with 4 bases between. Germline V gives CDR1 KGHDR, CDR2 SFDVKD. The CDR3 consists of 12 residues. The CDR3 DNA follows: TGTGCCACCAGTGATTACGGAGAGACCCAGTACTTC. As protein: CATSDYGETQYF.

The V and J genes are TRBV5-1 and TRBJ2-5; D possibly corresponds to TRBD1 (6 bases). This CDR3 is built from 13 residues. Germline V gene data show CDR1 as SGHRS and CDR2 as YFSETQ. The V gene lost 1 base and the J gene lost 5 bases, with 9 bases spanning the gap. This CDR3 reads CASSLTGYETQYF. The CDR3 DNA is TGCGCCAGCAGCTTGACAGGGTACGAGACCCAGTACTTC.

The rearrangement joins TRBV7-2 to TRBJ2-1; 7 positions agree with TRBD2. J gave up 3 bases and V 1 base, and 6 bases lay outside the gene matches. The germline V gene has CDR1 SGHTA and CDR2 FQGNSA. The CDR3 loop spans 16 amino acids. The CDR3 DNA reads TGTGCCAGCAGCTTAGGTCCTAGCGGAATCTACAATGAGCAGTTCTTC. The encoded protein is CASSLGPSGIYNEQFF. Full variable domain (outside the CDR3, taken from reference TRBV7-2 and TRBJ2-1): GAGVSQSPSNKVTEKGKDVELRCDPISGHTALYWYRQSLGQGLEFLIYFQGNSAPDKSGLPSDRFSAERTGGSVSTLTIQRTQQEDSAVYLCASSLGPSGIYNEQFFGPGTRLTVL.

This chain links TRBV7-9 with TRBJ2-1; D not certain. This CDR3 contains 16 residues. Looked up from germline, CDR1 is SEHNR and CDR2 is FQNEAQ (reference sequence). V lost 4 bases and J 0 bases, leaving 13 bases between the germline ends. In nucleotides, the CDR3 is TGTGCCAGCAGCTCCACCGCCTATAGCTCCTACAATGAGCAGTTCTTC. Its protein is CASSSTAYSSYNEQFF.

CDR3 DNA sequence: TGCAGCGTGAGACTAGCCGACACCGGGGAGCTGTTTTTT. This encodes CSVRLADTGELFF. The chain combines TRBV29-1 with TRBJ2-2; 7 positions match TRBD2. Losses at the gene ends were 6 bases for V and 3 bases for J; bases not matched to a gene: 4. The germline gives CDR1 SQVTM, CDR2 ANQGSEA. CDR3 length: 13 amino acids.

This clone was detected once. The chain joins TRBV2 to TRBJ2-7; 8 bases map to TRBD1. The CDR3 runs to 15 residues. V shed 5 bases and J 5 bases; nucleotides not matched to a gene: 11. Germline V gene lookup returns CDR1 SNHLY and CDR2 FYNNEI. CDR3 sequence: CASSQSGQGRDEQYF. CDR3 bases: TGTGCCAGCAGTCAATCTGGACAGGGCAGAGACGAGCAGTACTTC. Drawing the rest from reference TRBV2 and TRBJ2-7, the complete variable domain is EPEVTQTPSHQVTQMGQEVILRCVPISNHLYFYWYRQILGQKVEFLVSFYNNEISEKSEIFDDQFSVERPDGSNFTLKIRSTKLEDSAMYFCASSQSGQGRDEQYFGPGTRLTVT.

The rearrangement joins TRBV6-2 or TRBV6-3 to TRBJ1-5; D unresolved. CDR3 length: 15 residues. The germline CDR1 and CDR2 sequences are MNHEY and SVGEGT. The V and J ends lost 3 bases and 5 bases respectively, with 14 bases between them. In nucleotides, the CDR3 is TGTGCCAGCAGTTATGACGGCCGTGGGGATCAGCCCCAGCATTTT. Amino acids: CASSYDGRGDQPQHF.

V and J are TRBV5-8 and TRBJ1-2; D is perhaps TRBD1 (6 bases). V was cut by 3 bases and J by 2 bases, with 14 bases left in between. The CDR3 is made up of 15 amino acids. Germline values: CDR1 SGHTS, CDR2 YDEGEE. Here the CDR3 DNA reads TGTGCCAGCAGCTACCGTGAAAGGGGGAACTATGGCTACACCTTC. Protein sequence: CASSYRERGNYGYTF.

This CDR3 is CASSLGLADDTQYF. CDR3 coding DNA: TGCGCCAGCAGCTTAGGACTAGCGGACGATACGCAGTATTTT. The J gene is TRBJ2-3, the V gene TRBV5-1; TRBD2 matches 10 bases. This CDR3 contains 14 residues. V lost 2 bases, J lost 6 bases, and 3 bases stayed unmatched. Per the germline V gene, CDR1 is SGHRS and CDR2 is YFSETQ.

The CDR3: CASNKADTDTQYF. The CDR3 bases are TGTGCCAGCAACAAAGCGGACACAGATACGCAGTATTTT. This chain links TRBV6-5 with TRBJ2-3, with TRBD2 as a possible D gene (5 bases). The germline gives CDR1 MNHEY, CDR2 SVGAGI. The length of the CDR3 is 13 residues. The ends were cut back, 7 bases at V and 2 bases at J, with 10 bases in the middle.

The CDR3 sequence is CASSLLPGDEQYF. The CDR3 DNA is TGTGCCAGCAGCCTCCTCCCCGGGGACGAGCAGTACTTC. The chain carries TRBV3-1 (or the pseudogene TRBV3-2) and TRBJ2-7; D is perhaps TRBD2 (5 bases). V dropped 4 bases and J dropped 5 bases, with 12 bases sitting between them. CDR1 LGHDT and CDR2 YNNKEL come from the germline V gene (reference sequence). This CDR3 contains 13 residues.

The V gene is TRBV25-1, the J gene TRBJ2-1; no firm D call. The germline V and J ends were trimmed by 3 bases and 5 bases, with 5 bases remaining between them. In germline, CDR1 is MGHDK, CDR2 SYGVNS. The CDR3 has 12 amino acids. The CDR3: CASSDYHNEQFF. CDR3 nucleotide sequence: TGTGCCAGCAGTGACTATCACAATGAGCAGTTCTTC.

CDR3 nucleotide sequence: TGTGCCACCAGAGCACAGGGGACCACTGAAGCTTTCTTT. It codes for CATRAQGTTEAFF. This chain joins TRBV15 and TRBJ1-1; 7 nucleotides agree with TRBD1. Germline CDR1 and CDR2: LNHNV and YYDKDF (reference sequence). This CDR3 has 13 amino acids. Trimming removed 6 bases from V and 4 bases from J; junction bases left unmatched: 5.

The chain is built from TRBV7-2 and TRBJ2-7; the match to TRBD1 covers 9 bases. The V segment lost 4 bases and the J segment 5 bases; nucleotides outside the gene matches: 3. Germline values: CDR1 SGHTA, CDR2 FQGNSA. This CDR3 is built from 13 residues. CDR3 loop: CASSWDRVNEQYF. CDR3 coding DNA: TGTGCCAGCAGCTGGGACAGGGTAAACGAGCAGTACTTC.

The genes are TRBV27 and TRBJ2-5; 11 nucleotides line up with TRBD2. The CDR3 is 15 amino acids. V shed 5 bases, J shed 2 bases, and the junction held 4 bases outside the gene matches. Germline lookup yields CDR1 MNHEY and CDR2 SMNVEV (reference sequence). The CDR3 DNA reads as TGTGCCAGCAGTCCGCTAGCGGGGGGACAAGAGACCCAGTACTTC. Translation gives CASSPLAGGQETQYF.

This rearrangement joins TRBV28 to TRBJ1-3; perhaps TRBD1 as D (5 bases). With 3 bases removed from V and 8 bases from J, the gap between germline ends came to 17 bases. The germline V gene has CDR1 MDHEN and CDR2 SYDVKM. The CDR3 contains 15 residues. The CDR3 sequence: CASSLQSWGRDTIYF. The CDR3 bases are TGTGCCAGCAGTTTGCAGTCTTGGGGGAGGGACACCATATATTTT.

This chain uses TRBV27 with TRBJ1-1, with D hard to call. Between the trimmed V and J ends, which lost 2 bases and 1 base, there was a span of 8 bases. Germline CDR1 reads MNHEY; CDR2 reads SMNVEV (reference sequence). The CDR3 has 14 amino acids. In DNA, the CDR3 is TGTGCCAGCAGTTTAAATGGGCAGAACACTGAAGCTTTCTTT. It codes for CASSLNGQNTEAFF.

The chain links TRBV29-1 to TRBJ1-3; D is unclear. The CDR3 is 13 residues long. V gave up 1 base and J gave up 4 bases, with 8 bases separating them. Germline V gives CDR1 SQVTM, CDR2 ANQGSEA. The CDR3, as DNA: TGCAGCGTTGAAGGCTCGGGGGGAAACACCATATATTTT. This sequence encodes CSVEGSGGNTIYF. Complete variable domain (other parts from reference TRBV29-1 and TRBJ1-3): SAVISQKPSRDICQRGTSLTIQCQVDSQVTMMFWYRQQPGQSLTLIATANQGSEATYESGFVIDKFPISRPNLTFSTLTVSNMSPEDSSIYLCSVEGSGGNTIYFGEGSWLTVV.

The chain recombines TRBV7-9 with TRBJ2-7; a possible D gene is TRBD1 (6 bases). This CDR3 is built from 14 residues. Trimming left V 5 bases short and J 6 bases short, with 17 bases between. In germline, CDR1 is SEHNR, CDR2 FQNEAQ (reference sequence). In DNA, the CDR3 is TGTGCCAGCAGCCAAAGACAGGAAGGCGTCGAGCAGTACTTC. This translates into CASSQRQEGVEQYF.

This chain joins TRBV3-1 (or the pseudogene TRBV3-2) and TRBJ2-7; the D is unclear. The germline V gene encodes CDR1 LGHDT and CDR2 YNNKEL (reference sequence). This CDR3 has 11 amino acids. V shed 4 bases and J shed 5 bases, with 6 bases lying between them. CDR3 sequence (DNA): TGTGCCAGCAGCCTTCGGAACGAGCAGTACTTC. Amino acid sequence: CASSLRNEQYF.